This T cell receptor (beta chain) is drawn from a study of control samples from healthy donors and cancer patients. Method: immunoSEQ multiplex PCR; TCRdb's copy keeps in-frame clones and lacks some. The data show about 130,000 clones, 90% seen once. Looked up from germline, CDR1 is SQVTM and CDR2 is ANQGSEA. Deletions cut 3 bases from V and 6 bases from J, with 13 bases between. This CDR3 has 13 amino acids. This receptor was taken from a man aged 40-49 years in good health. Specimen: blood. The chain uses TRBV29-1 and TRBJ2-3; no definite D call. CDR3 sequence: CSVENGGSDTQYF. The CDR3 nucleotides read TGCAGCGTTGAGAATGGTGGTTCGGATACGCAGTATTTT.